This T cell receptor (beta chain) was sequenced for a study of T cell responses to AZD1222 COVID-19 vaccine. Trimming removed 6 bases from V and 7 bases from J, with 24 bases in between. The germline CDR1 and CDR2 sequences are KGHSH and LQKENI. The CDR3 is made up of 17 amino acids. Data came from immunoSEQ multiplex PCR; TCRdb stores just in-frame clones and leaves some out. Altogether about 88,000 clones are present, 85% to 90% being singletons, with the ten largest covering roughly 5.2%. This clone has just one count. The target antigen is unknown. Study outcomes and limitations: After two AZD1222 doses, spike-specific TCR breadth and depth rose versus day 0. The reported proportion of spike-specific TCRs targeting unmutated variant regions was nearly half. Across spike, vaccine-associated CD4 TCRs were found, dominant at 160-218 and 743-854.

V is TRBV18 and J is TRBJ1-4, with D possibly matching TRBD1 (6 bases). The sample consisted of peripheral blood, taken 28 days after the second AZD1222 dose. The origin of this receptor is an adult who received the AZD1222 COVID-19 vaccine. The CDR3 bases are TGTGCCAGCTCCCCAGGACAGAACCAAGGGACCGGTGAAAAACTGTTTTTT. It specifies CASSPGQNQGTGEKLFF.